This T cell receptor (beta chain) was captured by sequencing in a study of T cell responses to AZD1222 COVID-19 vaccine. Germline V CDR1 and CDR2: SGHRS, YFSETQ. The CDR3 runs to 14 residues. Trimming at V came to 4 bases and at J to 7 bases, leaving 8 bases not matched to a gene. This clone has just a few counts. Its antigen remains unknown. Here immunoSEQ multiplex PCR was the method, and the copy in TCRdb shows in-frame clones only, minus some. In the table there are 98,000 or so clones, around 84% of which are singletons. Study observations and caveats: The peak T cell response came first, and repertoires were sampled only after it.

The sequencing used peripheral blood, collected on day 0 of AZD1222 vaccination. The sequence was obtained from an adult in good health. The genes are TRBV5-1 and TRBJ2-7; 10 positions agree with TRBD1. Here the CDR3 reads CASSPGDRGKEQYF. In nucleotides, the CDR3 is TGCGCCAGCAGCCCTGGGGACAGGGGAAAGGAGCAGTACTTC.